The rows below give T cell receptor beta chains drawn from one sample of a study of blood T cell repertoires in COVID-19. Only in-frame clones appear in the TCRdb table, and some are missing; sequencing was by immunoSEQ multiplex PCR. The sample carries about 360,000 clones, around four fifths recorded once. Sequenced sample: peripheral blood. These TCRs come from a man aged 25-40 years with active or convalescent COVID-19. CDR3s leave out the opening cysteine and the closing phenylalanine or tryptophan. The order of the fields is V gene, CDR3 protein.

v_call: TRBV2; cdr3_aa: ASSLQHFNTEAF
v_call: TRBV12-3/TRBV12-4; cdr3_aa: ASSLPRVSPLH
v_call: TRBV3-1/TRBV3-2; cdr3_aa: ASSPRTGQSSGANVLT
v_call: TRBV5-4; cdr3_aa: ASSPEGGGQPQH
v_call: TRBV6-2/TRBV6-3; cdr3_aa: ASSSMTSGIGDTQY
v_call: TRBV27; cdr3_aa: ACSSWTLNTEAF
v_call: TRBV13; cdr3_aa: ASSLGWDRTREQY
v_call: TRBV12-3/TRBV12-4; cdr3_aa: ASSSGLNEQF
v_call: TRBV6-5; cdr3_aa: ASSSGQWGNQPQH
v_call: TRBV9; cdr3_aa: ASSPGAGNSPGTDTQY
v_call: TRBV5-1; cdr3_aa: ASSSGQGATNEKLF
v_call: TRBV9; cdr3_aa: ASSHGASGNTGELF
v_call: TRBV15; cdr3_aa: ATSRDLLAGEQF
v_call: TRBV15; cdr3_aa: ATSRRAPPDTQY
v_call: TRBV7-9; cdr3_aa: ASSLGPDPYEQY
v_call: TRBV7-8; cdr3_aa: ASSQTGQPNTEAF
v_call: TRBV5-1; cdr3_aa: ASSLAGSGRPGETQY
v_call: TRBV27; cdr3_aa: ASSPTSGSDNEQF
v_call: TRBV7-9; cdr3_aa: ASQRGGTENEQF
v_call: TRBV3-1/TRBV3-2; cdr3_aa: ASSQDKGLGGYT
v_call: TRBV7-2; cdr3_aa: ASSPQGTGRSGNTIY
v_call: TRBV19; cdr3_aa: ASSMLGPTASF
v_call: TRBV12-3/TRBV12-4; cdr3_aa: ASMGQPNTEAF
v_call: TRBV30; cdr3_aa: AWTGGRELAGGLRDEQF
v_call: TRBV2; cdr3_aa: ASSPGRGALVGELF
v_call: TRBV29-1; cdr3_aa: SVGTANRAF
v_call: TRBV19; cdr3_aa: ASKSSGTSTDTQY
v_call: TRBV2; cdr3_aa: ASRPSSGGPGELF